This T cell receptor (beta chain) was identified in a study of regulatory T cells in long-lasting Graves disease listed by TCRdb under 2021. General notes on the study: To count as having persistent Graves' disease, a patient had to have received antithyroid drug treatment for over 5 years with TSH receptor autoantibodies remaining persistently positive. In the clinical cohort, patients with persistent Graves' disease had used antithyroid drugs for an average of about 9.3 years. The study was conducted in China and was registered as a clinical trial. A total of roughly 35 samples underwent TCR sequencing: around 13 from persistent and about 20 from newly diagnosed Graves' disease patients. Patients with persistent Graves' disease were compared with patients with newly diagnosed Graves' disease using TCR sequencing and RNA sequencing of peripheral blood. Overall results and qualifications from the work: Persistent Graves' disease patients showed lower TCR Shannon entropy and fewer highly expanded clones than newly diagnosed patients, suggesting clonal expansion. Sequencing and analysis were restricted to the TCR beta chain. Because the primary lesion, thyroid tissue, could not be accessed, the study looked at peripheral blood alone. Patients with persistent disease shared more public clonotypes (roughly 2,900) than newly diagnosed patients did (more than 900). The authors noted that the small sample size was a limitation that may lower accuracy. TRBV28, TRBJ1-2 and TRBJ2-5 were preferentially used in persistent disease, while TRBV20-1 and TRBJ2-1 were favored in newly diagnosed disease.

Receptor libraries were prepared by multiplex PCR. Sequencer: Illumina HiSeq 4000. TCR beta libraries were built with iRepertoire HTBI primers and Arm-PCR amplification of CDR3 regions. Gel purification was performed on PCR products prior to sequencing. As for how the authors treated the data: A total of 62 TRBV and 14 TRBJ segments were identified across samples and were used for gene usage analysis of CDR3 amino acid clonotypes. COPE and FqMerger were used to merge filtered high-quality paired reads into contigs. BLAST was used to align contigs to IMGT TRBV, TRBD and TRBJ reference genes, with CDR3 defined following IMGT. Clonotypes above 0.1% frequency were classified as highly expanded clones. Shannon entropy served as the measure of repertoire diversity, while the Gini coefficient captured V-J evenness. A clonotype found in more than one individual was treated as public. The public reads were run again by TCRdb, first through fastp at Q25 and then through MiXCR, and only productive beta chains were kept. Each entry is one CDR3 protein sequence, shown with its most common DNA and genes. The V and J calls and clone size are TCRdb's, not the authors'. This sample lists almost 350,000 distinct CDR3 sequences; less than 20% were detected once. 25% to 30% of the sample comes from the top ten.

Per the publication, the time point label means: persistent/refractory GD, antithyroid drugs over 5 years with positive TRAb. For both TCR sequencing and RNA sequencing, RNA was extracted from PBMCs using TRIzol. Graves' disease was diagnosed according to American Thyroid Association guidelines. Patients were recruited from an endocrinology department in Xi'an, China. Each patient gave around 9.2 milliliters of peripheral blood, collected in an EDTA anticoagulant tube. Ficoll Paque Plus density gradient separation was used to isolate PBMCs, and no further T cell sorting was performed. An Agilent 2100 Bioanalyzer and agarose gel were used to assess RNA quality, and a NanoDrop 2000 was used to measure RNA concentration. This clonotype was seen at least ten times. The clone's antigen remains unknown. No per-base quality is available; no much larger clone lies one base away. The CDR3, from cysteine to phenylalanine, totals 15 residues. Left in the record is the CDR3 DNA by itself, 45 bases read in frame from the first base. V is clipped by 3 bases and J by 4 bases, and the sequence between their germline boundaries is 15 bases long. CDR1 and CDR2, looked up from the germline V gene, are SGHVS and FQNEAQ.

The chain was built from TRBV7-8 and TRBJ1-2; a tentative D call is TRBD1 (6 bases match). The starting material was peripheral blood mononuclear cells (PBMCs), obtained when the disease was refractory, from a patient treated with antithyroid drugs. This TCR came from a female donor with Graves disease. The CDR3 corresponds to CASSLRIQGSYGYTF. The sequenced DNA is TGTGCCAGCAGCTTGCGAATTCAGGGGAGCTATGGCTACACCTTC. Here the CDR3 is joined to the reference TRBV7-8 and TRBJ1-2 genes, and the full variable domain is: GAGVSQSPRYKVAKRGQDVALRCDPISGHVSLFWYQQALGQGPEFLTYFQNEAQLDKSGLPSDRFFAERPEGSVSTLKIQRTQQEDSAVYLCASSLRIQGSYGYTFGSGTRLTVV.